The clone carrying this T cell receptor (beta chain) was seen only a few times. Its antigen remains unidentified. These data belong to a study of shared clonotypes between healthy human individuals. For the study at large: CD8 memory received one plate per donor, CD8 naive two, CD4 memory three and CD4 naive three. Study-wide findings and caveats: Sampling covered nothing but blood. Tissue TCR repertoires likely differ from those found in blood.

TCRdb keeps only in-frame clones here, not all; method: immunoSEQ multiplex PCR. The top ten hold 0.3% to 0.45% of the sample, which has under 2.5 million clones, about nine tenths seen once. The sequenced material came from naive CD4+ T cells from PBMCs. Subset defined: CD45RA+ positively selected. The TCR sequence derives from a man younger than 35 in good health. Some clones in this sample may be carry-over from other donors' samples.

CDR3 loop: CASSLSRANTEAFF. DNA of the CDR3: TGTGCCAGCAGCTTAAGCAGAGCGAACACTGAAGCTTTCTTT. The V call is TRBV7-3, the J call TRBJ1-1; D is ambiguous. Looked up from germline, CDR1 is SGHTA and CDR2 is FQGTGA. The CDR3 is made up of 14 amino acids. Trimming shortened V by 1 base and J by 1 base, and 7 bases separated the two germline ends.